These 31 T cell receptor beta chains were sequenced from one sample in a study of shared clonotypes between healthy human individuals. Sequencing was performed with immunoSEQ multiplex PCR; in TCRdb, only in-frame clones are kept and a portion is missing. The sample yields fewer than 1.8 million clones, approximately 98.5% seen once. The source material was naive CD4+ T cells sorted from blood. Subset of the sample: CD45RA+ positively selected. The receptor source for this set is a man aged 25 to 40 in good health.

The chain joins TRBV7-2 to TRBJ2-3; 8 bases agree with TRBD2. With V trimmed by 1 base and J by 6 bases, 3 bases remained unmatched. CDR3 length: 14 residues. Germline lookup yields CDR1 SGHTA and CDR2 FQGNSA. The chain's CDR3 is CASSLGLAKDTQYF. In DNA form, the CDR3 reads TGTGCCAGCAGCTTAGGACTAGCGAAGGATACGCAGTATTTT.

V and J are TRBV9 and TRBJ1-4; weak D call: TRBD1 (6 bases). Trimming took 3 bases from V and 8 from J, leaving 17 bases between them. The CDR3 is 15 residues long. Germline V lookup: CDR1 SGDLS, CDR2 YYNGEE. CDR3 region: CASSARGAVGEKLFF. The CDR3 DNA is TGTGCCAGCAGCGCCCGGGGGGCGGTAGGCGAAAAACTGTTTTTT.

The chain joins TRBV7-3 to TRBJ2-1; 11 nucleotides match TRBD2. Germline CDR1 SGHTA, CDR2 FQGTGA. J gave up 8 bases and V 2 bases, and 11 bases lay outside the gene matches. The CDR3 totals 17 residues. CDR3 region: CASSLLAGGPARYEQFF. CDR3 DNA sequence: TGTGCCAGCAGCTTACTAGCGGGAGGCCCCGCTCGATATGAGCAGTTCTTC. Full variable domain (missing parts from reference TRBV7-3 and TRBJ2-1): GAGVSQTPSNKVTEKGKYVELRCDPISGHTALYWYRQSLGQGPEFLIYFQGTGAADDSGLPNDRFFAVRPEGSVSTLKIQRTERGDSAVYLCASSLLAGGPARYEQFFGPGTRLTVL.

V gene TRBV7-2 combines with J gene TRBJ1-5; D may be TRBD1 (5 bases). Germline assignment: CDR1 SGHTA and CDR2 FQGNSA. The V end lost 9 bases, the J end lost 0 bases, and 24 bases lay between the germline ends. This CDR3 region has 18 residues. The CDR3 loop is CASRVRGGAIYSNQPQHF. As DNA, the CDR3 is TGTGCCAGTCGGGTGCGGGGCGGGGCAATCTATAGCAATCAGCCCCAGCATTTT.

This chain joins TRBV7-2 and TRBJ2-3; TRBD2 matches at 10 bases. The trim removed 3 bases at V and 0 bases at J, leaving 6 bases unmatched. Per germline, CDR1 SGHTA and CDR2 FQGNSA. The CDR3 loop spans 17 amino acids. CDR3 protein: CASSFLGGLASTDTQYF. CDR3 coding DNA: TGTGCCAGCAGCTTTCTCGGGGGACTAGCGAGCACAGATACGCAGTATTTT.

Points on this clone: The sample contains more than one DNA sequence encoding this CDR3. The V gene is TRBV18, the J gene TRBJ2-7; 9 bases are shared with TRBD2. CDR3 length equals 14 residues. The germline CDR1 and CDR2 sequences are KGHSH and LQKENI. With V trimmed by 2 bases and J by 2 bases, 1 base remained unmatched. The CDR3 DNA reads as TGTGCCAGCTCACCAGCGGGAGGGACCTACGAGCAGTACTTC. It codes for CASSPAGGTYEQYF.

The chain couples TRBV5-6 to TRBJ2-3; the match to TRBD2 covers 9 bases. CDR1 and CDR2 (germline): SGHDT, YYEEEE. CDR3 length equals 15 residues. V lost 2 bases to trimming and J lost 4 bases; unmatched junction nucleotides: 5. The CDR3 DNA is TGTGCCAGCAGCTTTGGTAGCGGGAGTGCAGATACGCAGTATTTT. It encodes CASSFGSGSADTQYF.

V usage is TRBV25-1 and J usage is TRBJ2-1; 7 bases fit TRBD1. The ends lost 5 bases at V and 5 bases at J; junction bases unmatched: 9. CDR3 length: 15 amino acids. CDR1 MGHDK and CDR2 SYGVNS come from the germline V gene. The CDR3 protein is CASSRSDRVDNEQFF. In DNA, the CDR3 is TGTGCCAGCAGTAGGTCAGACAGGGTTGACAATGAGCAGTTCTTC.

Comments on this clone: In the same sample, other DNA sequences code for this CDR3. The chain links TRBV7-9 to TRBJ1-1; 7 bases map to TRBD1. Germline assignment: CDR1 SEHNR and CDR2 FQNEAQ (reference sequence). The CDR3 sequence is 14 residues long. V gave up 3 bases and J gave up 1 base; unmatched junction bases: 2. In DNA, the CDR3 is TGTGCCAGCAGCTTCCGACAGGGGAACACTGAAGCTTTCTTT. Translation gives CASSFRQGNTEAFF.

The chain uses TRBV10-3 and TRBJ2-7, with D tentatively TRBD1 (5 bases). This CDR3 comprises 16 residues. Germline V gives CDR1 ENHRY, CDR2 SYGVKD. V gave up 0 bases and J gave up 4 bases, with 16 bases separating them. The CDR3 sequence is CAISESTRGSGYEQYF. In DNA form, the CDR3 reads TGTGCCATCAGTGAGTCGACAAGGGGAAGTGGTTACGAGCAGTACTTC.

In its sample, this clone was seen once. V is TRBV5-4 and J is TRBJ2-3; D is possibly TRBD1 or TRBD2 (6 bases each). CDR1 is SGHNT, CDR2 YYREEE, per germline (reference sequence). This CDR3 spans 16 amino acids. V lost 0 bases, J lost 0 bases, and 11 bases lay in between. The CDR3 region has the DNA TGTGCCAGCAGCTTGGCCGGGGGCAGAAGCACAGATACGCAGTATTTT. Protein product: CASSLAGGRSTDTQYF.

The rearrangement links TRBV7-6 to TRBJ1-4, with 7 bases fitting TRBD1. The CDR3 has 17 amino acids. The germline V gene encodes CDR1 SGHVS and CDR2 FNYEAQ. Trimming at V came to 0 bases and at J to 5 bases, leaving 9 bases not matched to a gene. The CDR3 protein is CASSLAPSQGRNEKLFF. The CDR3 DNA sequence: TGTGCCAGCAGCTTAGCCCCCTCACAGGGGAGGAATGAAAAACTGTTTTTT.

V is TRBV11-2 and J is TRBJ2-5, with TRBD2 as a possible D gene (5 bases). The CDR3 has 15 residues. V lost 3 bases to trimming and J lost 1 base, with 12 bases between them. The germline CDR1 and CDR2 sequences are SGHAT and FQNNGV. CDR3 sequence reads: CASSFWGAGQETQYF. CDR3 in DNA: TGTGCCAGCAGCTTTTGGGGAGCTGGCCAAGAGACCCAGTACTTC.

V gene TRBV6-1 combines with J gene TRBJ1-1; D is unresolved. Per germline, CDR1 MNHNS and CDR2 SASEGT. Trimming took off 2 bases at V and 1 base at J, with 8 bases between the two ends. The CDR3 totals 14 residues. CDR3 residues: CASSERPRNTEAFF. CDR3 bases: TGTGCCAGCAGTGAACGACCCCGGAACACTGAAGCTTTCTTT.

The genes are TRBV11-2 and TRBJ1-1; D call uncertain. The germline V gene has CDR1 SGHAT and CDR2 FQNNGV. This CDR3 has 13 amino acids. Trimming left V 6 bases short and J 10 bases short, with 18 bases between. The CDR3 spells CASRNSGGFGAFF. CDR3 DNA: TGTGCCAGCAGAAATTCGGGAGGTTTCGGAGCTTTCTTT. The variable domain in full, completed from reference TRBV11-2 and TRBJ1-1, reads EAGVAQSPRYKIIEKRQSVAFWCNPISGHATLYWYQQILGQGPKLLIQFQNNGVVDDSQLPKDRFSAERLKGVDSTLKIQPAKLEDSAVYLCASRNSGGFGAFFGQGTRLTVV.

The chain is built from TRBV14 and TRBJ2-7; TRBD2 is a possible D gene (5 bases). V was clipped by 0 bases and J by 5 bases, with 17 bases between them. Germline V lookup: CDR1 SGHDN, CDR2 FVKESK. The CDR3 contains 16 residues. The CDR3 sequence is CASSQEVAFLGNEQYF. As DNA, the CDR3 is TGTGCCAGCAGCCAAGAAGTAGCGTTCCTAGGAAACGAGCAGTACTTC.

This clone was counted a single time. The genes are TRBV18 and TRBJ2-2, with D perhaps assigned TRBD1 or TRBD2 (5 bases each). V lost 1 base to trimming and J lost 5 bases, with 17 bases between them. The V gene's germline CDR1 is KGHSH and CDR2 LQKENI. The CDR3 has 17 amino acids. CDR3 protein: CASSPLSGVRVTGELFF. DNA for the CDR3: TGTGCCAGCTCACCACTCTCCGGGGTCAGGGTGACCGGGGAGCTGTTTTTT.

This chain connects TRBV7-8 to TRBJ1-3, with TRBD1 identical over 8 bases. The CDR3 runs 15 residues. J was trimmed by 4 bases and V by 5 bases; bases with no gene match: 7. Germline lookup yields CDR1 SGHVS and CDR2 FQNEAQ. Written as DNA, the CDR3 is TGTGCCAGCAGCGACCGGGACAGGCGCGGAAACACCATATATTTT. It is translated as CASSDRDRRGNTIYF.

This chain links TRBV29-1 with TRBJ2-5; D not certain. From germline, CDR1 is SQVTM and CDR2 ANQGSEA. This CDR3 has 14 residues. The ends were cut back, 3 bases at V and 1 base at J, with 12 bases in the middle. This CDR3 reads CSVEEDTSQETQYF. The CDR3 DNA is TGCAGCGTTGAGGAAGACACATCCCAAGAGACCCAGTACTTC. Drawing the rest from reference TRBV29-1 and TRBJ2-5, the complete variable domain is SAVISQKPSRDICQRGTSLTIQCQVDSQVTMMFWYRQQPGQSLTLIATANQGSEATYESGFVIDKFPISRPNLTFSTLTVSNMSPEDSSIYLCSVEEDTSQETQYFGPGTRLLVL.

Concerning this clone: This sample also contains other DNA sequences that code for the same CDR3. The gene calls are TRBV28 and TRBJ2-7; D not resolved. The germline V and J ends were trimmed by 8 bases and 3 bases, with 5 bases remaining between them. Germline V gives CDR1 MDHEN, CDR2 SYDVKM. CDR3 length: 10 residues. CDR3 bases: TGTGCCAGCCTCGGCTACGAGCAGTACTTC. It yields the protein CASLGYEQYF.

The chain has TRBV6-6 and TRBJ2-1, with D possibly being TRBD1 (5 bases). In germline, CDR1 is MNHNY, CDR2 SVGAGI (reference sequence). V lost 3 bases to trimming and J lost 10 bases, with 19 bases between them. CDR3 length equals 15 residues. CDR3 nucleotide sequence: TGTGCCAGCAGTTATCTACCGAGTGGGGCCGGGGAGCAGTTCTTC. Protein sequence: CASSYLPSGAGEQFF.

This sequence joins TRBV29-1 and TRBJ1-1; TRBD1 agrees at 8 bases. Germline CDR1 and CDR2: SQVTM and ANQGSEA. The CDR3 covers 13 residues. The ends lost 7 bases at V and 0 bases at J; junction bases unmatched: 4. CDR3 in amino acids: CSARTGMNTEAFF. CDR3 in DNA: TGCAGCGCCCGGACAGGGATGAACACTGAAGCTTTCTTT. Filled out from reference TRBV29-1 and TRBJ1-1, the complete variable domain reads SAVISQKPSRDICQRGTSLTIQCQVDSQVTMMFWYRQQPGQSLTLIATANQGSEATYESGFVIDKFPISRPNLTFSTLTVSNMSPEDSSIYLCSARTGMNTEAFFGQGTRLTVV.

The V call is TRBV15, the J call TRBJ2-1, with 8 bases identical to TRBD2. Germline lookup yields CDR1 LNHNV and CDR2 YYDKDF (reference sequence). The V segment lost 5 bases and the J segment 5 bases; nucleotides outside the gene matches: 5. The CDR3 has 14 residues. The CDR3 spells CATSLGTRHNEQFF. For the CDR3, the DNA is TGTGCCACCAGCTTAGGGACTAGGCACAATGAGCAGTTCTTC.

The chain couples TRBV10-1 to TRBJ2-5, with D perhaps given as TRBD1 or TRBD2 (6 bases each). V lost 9 bases to trimming and J lost 3 bases, with 14 bases between them. The germline CDR1 and CDR2 sequences are WNHNN and SYGVQD (reference sequence). The CDR3 contains 13 residues. The CDR3 spells CASLGGQEETQYF. The DNA of the CDR3 is TGCGCCAGTCTAGGGGGGCAGGAAGAGACCCAGTACTTC.

The CDR3, as DNA: TGCAGCGTTGAAGGACTAGCCGCGTCCCCAGATACGCAGTATTTT. Encoded protein: CSVEGLAASPDTQYF. The J gene is TRBJ2-3, the V gene TRBV29-1, with 7 bases lining up with TRBD2. The CDR3 runs to 15 residues. V lost 1 base, J lost 4 bases, and 8 bases stayed unmatched. Per the germline V gene, CDR1 is SQVTM and CDR2 is ANQGSEA.

The gene calls are TRBV5-4 and TRBJ2-3; 9 bases map to TRBD2. CDR1 is SGHNT and CDR2 is YYREEE in the germline V gene (reference sequence). V dropped 0 bases and J dropped 3; count of bases not matched to a gene: 5. The CDR3 consists of 16 residues. CDR3 loop: CASSLGLAGLTDTQYF. DNA of the CDR3: TGTGCCAGCAGCTTGGGGCTAGCGGGACTGACAGATACGCAGTATTTT.

This clone was detected once. The chain employs TRBV25-1 and TRBJ2-3, with a possible D match to TRBD2 (5 bases). This CDR3 has 12 amino acids. Germline V gene lookup returns CDR1 MGHDK and CDR2 SYGVNS. V was trimmed by 5 bases and J by 6 bases, leaving 9 bases between them. The CDR3 region has the DNA TGTGCCAGCAGTCGAGGGATGGATACGCAGTATTTT. Amino acids: CASSRGMDTQYF.

As to this clone: Other nucleotide sequences in the sample specify the same CDR3. This chain joins TRBV6-5 and TRBJ1-1; no reliable D call. CDR3 length: 14 amino acids. CDR1 and CDR2 (germline): MNHEY, SVGAGI. The V gene lost 0 bases and the J gene lost 0 bases, with 5 bases spanning the gap. CDR3 protein: CASSYSRLNTEAFF. CDR3 nucleotide sequence: TGTGCCAGCAGTTACTCTCGGTTGAACACTGAAGCTTTCTTT.

This clone was observed once. The rearrangement uses TRBV5-1 and TRBJ2-4, with 8 positions matching TRBD2. The CDR3 runs 14 residues. V dropped 0 bases and J dropped 9; count of bases not matched to a gene: 5. Looked up from germline, CDR1 is SGHRS and CDR2 is YFSETQ. The CDR3 coding sequence is TGCGCCAGCAGCTTGGAAGCGGGAGATTCCATTCAGTACTTC. It codes for CASSLEAGDSIQYF.

DNA of the CDR3: TGTGCCAGCAGTTTATTAATGGAGGGCTACACCTTC. The encoded protein is CASSLLMEGYTF. The chain is built from TRBV28 and TRBJ1-2; D is ambiguous. Germline V gene sequence: CDR1 MDHEN, CDR2 SYDVKM. Trimming stripped 1 base from V and 8 bases from J, with 8 bases between. The CDR3 length is 12 residues.

The chain couples TRBV25-1 to TRBJ2-7; D might be TRBD1 or TRBD2, each matching 5 bases. V lost 3 bases and J lost 3, with 12 bases in between. Germline V lookup: CDR1 MGHDK, CDR2 SYGVNS. CDR3 length: 14 residues. CDR3 nucleotide sequence: TGTGCCAGCAGTGAGCCGGGGCGGAACTACGAGCAGTACTTC. Amino acid sequence: CASSEPGRNYEQYF.